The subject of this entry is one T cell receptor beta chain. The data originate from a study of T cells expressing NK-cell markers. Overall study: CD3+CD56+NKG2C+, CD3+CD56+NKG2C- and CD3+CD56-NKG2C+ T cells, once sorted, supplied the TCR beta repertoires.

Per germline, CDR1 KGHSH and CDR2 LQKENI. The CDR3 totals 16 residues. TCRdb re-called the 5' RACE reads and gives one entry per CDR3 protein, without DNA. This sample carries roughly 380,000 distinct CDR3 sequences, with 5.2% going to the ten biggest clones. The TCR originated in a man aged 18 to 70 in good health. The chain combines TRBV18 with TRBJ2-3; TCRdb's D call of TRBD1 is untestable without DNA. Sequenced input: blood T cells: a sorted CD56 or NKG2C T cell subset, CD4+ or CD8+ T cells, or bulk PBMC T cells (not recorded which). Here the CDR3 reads CASSTYRDENTDTQYF.